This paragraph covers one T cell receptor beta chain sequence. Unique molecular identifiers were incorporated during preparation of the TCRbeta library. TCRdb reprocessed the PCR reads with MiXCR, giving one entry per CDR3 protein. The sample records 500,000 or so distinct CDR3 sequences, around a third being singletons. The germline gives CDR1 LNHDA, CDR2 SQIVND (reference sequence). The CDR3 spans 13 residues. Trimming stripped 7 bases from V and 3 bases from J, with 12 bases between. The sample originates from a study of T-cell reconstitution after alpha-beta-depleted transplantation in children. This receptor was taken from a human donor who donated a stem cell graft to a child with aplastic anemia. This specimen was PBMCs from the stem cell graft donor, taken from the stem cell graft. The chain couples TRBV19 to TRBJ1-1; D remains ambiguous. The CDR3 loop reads CASTSRWDTEAFF. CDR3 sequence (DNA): TGTGCCAGTACCTCGCGTTGGGACACTGAAGCTTTCTTT.